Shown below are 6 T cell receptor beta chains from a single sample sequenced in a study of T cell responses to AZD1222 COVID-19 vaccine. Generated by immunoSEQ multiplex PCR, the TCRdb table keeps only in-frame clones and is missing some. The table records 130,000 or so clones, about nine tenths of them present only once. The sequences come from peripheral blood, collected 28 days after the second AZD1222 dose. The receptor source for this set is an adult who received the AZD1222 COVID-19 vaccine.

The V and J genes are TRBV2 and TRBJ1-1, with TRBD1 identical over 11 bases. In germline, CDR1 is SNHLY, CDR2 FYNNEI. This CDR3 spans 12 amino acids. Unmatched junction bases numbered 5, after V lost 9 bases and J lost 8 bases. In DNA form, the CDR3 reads TGTGCCAGGAGGACAGGGGGCCGAGAAGCTTTCTTT. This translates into CARRTGGREAFF.

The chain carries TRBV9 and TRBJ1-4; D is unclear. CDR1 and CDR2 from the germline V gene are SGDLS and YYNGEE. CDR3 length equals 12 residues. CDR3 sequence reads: CATPRKNEKLFF. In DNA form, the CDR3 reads TGTGCTACACCGCGGAAGAATGAAAAACTGTTTTTT.

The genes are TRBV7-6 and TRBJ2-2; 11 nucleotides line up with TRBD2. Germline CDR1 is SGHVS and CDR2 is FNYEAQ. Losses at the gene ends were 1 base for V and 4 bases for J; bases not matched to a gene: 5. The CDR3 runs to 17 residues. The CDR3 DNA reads TGTGCCAGCAGCTTAGATAGCGGGGGGGGCGGCACCGGGGAGCTGTTTTTT. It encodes CASSLDSGGGGTGELFF.

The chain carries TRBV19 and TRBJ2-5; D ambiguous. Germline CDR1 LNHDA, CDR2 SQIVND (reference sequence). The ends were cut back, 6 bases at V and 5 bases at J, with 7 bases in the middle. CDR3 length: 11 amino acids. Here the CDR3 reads CASRNGETQYF. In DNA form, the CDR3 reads TGTGCCAGTAGAAATGGGGAGACCCAGTACTTC.

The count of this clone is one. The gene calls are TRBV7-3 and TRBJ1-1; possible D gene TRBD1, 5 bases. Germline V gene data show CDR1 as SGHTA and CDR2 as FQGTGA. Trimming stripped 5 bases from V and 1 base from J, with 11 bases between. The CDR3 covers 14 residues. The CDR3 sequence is CASSPQGENTEAFF. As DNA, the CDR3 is TGTGCCAGCAGCCCCCAGGGCGAGAACACTGAAGCTTTCTTT.

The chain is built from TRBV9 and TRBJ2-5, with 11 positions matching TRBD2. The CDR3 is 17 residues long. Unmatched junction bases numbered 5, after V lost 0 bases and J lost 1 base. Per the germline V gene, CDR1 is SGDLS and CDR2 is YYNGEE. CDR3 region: CASSVGGTSGLQETQYF. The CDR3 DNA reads TGTGCCAGCAGCGTAGGAGGGACTAGCGGACTCCAAGAGACCCAGTACTTC. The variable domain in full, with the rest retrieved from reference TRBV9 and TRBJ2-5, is DSGVTQTPKHLITATGQRVTLRCSPRSGDLSVYWYQQSLDQGLQFLIQYYNGEERAKGNILERFSAQQFPDLHSELNLSSLELGDSALYFCASSVGGTSGLQETQYFGPGTRLLVL.